This TCR beta chain appears in the sequencing data of a study of cytomegalovirus exposure and HLA in healthy donors. Germline CDR1 and CDR2: SGHVS and FQNEAQ. Trimming took 1 base from V and 2 from J, leaving 6 bases between them. The CDR3 loop spans 14 amino acids. The PCR used 60 Vbeta and 13 Jbeta primers. How the authors handled the data: In a later analysis, around 12 million of some 80 million unique beta chains occurred in at least two donors. Clones were sequenced by immunoSEQ multiplex PCR, and TCRdb holds only the in-frame ones, with some missing. V and J calls and clone size are as listed in that table; D and trimming were resolved from the DNA. This table holds 120,000 or so clones, 65% to 80% found once. This clone has more than one count but fewer than ten.

The chain has TRBV7-8 and TRBJ1-5; possibly TRBD1 for D (5 bases). Sequences were obtained from PBMCs. The TCR sequence derives from a man in his late teens or twenties in good health and CMV-seropositive. The CDR3 loop reads CASSLVRGNQPQHF. The DNA for the CDR3 is TGTGCCAGCAGCTTAGTCAGGGGCAATCAGCCCCAGCATTTT.